This entry features one T cell receptor (beta chain) sequence. Its antigen remains unknown. The source of the sample is a study of T cell responses to AZD1222 COVID-19 vaccine. Study at large: Some second doses came at about 4 weeks and others at about 12 weeks; these were pooled.

Sequenced by immunoSEQ multiplex PCR; TCRdb stores in-frame clones only, minus some. The sample lists under 300,000 clones; 80% to 95% were seen once. Study-level findings and limits: Just a handful of people given AZD1222 tested seropositive at baseline. The study sampled repertoires only after the peak T cell response.

J was trimmed by 2 bases and V by 10 bases; bases with no gene match: 8. Germline V gene lookup returns CDR1 ENHRY and CDR2 SYGVKD. CDR3 length: 13 amino acids. The sequence was obtained from an adult in good health. Sequences were derived from peripheral blood, sampled on day 0 of AZD1222 vaccination. This chain joins TRBV10-3 and TRBJ2-7; 7 bases fit TRBD1. The CDR3 loop reads CATGQASTYEQYF. CDR3 DNA sequence: TGTGCCACCGGACAGGCGTCCACCTACGAGCAGTACTTC.